These T cell receptor beta chains were read from a single sample in a study of blood T cell repertoires in COVID-19. The table came from immunoSEQ multiplex PCR; TCRdb's copy has only in-frame clones and leaves some out. The sample lists about 250,000 clones; about 82% were seen once. Material for sequencing was peripheral blood. The receptors shown here come from a woman over 75 with COVID-19, enrolled during active disease. The CDR3 runs from the conserved cysteine through the conserved F or W. The D gene is left open where the match is weak. Rows give clone size only sometimes, using once, few, many, or a class for an expanded clone.

TRBJ1-1,-,-,TRBV20-1,CSAGRNTEAFF,TGCAGTGCAGGGAGGAACACTGAAGCTTTCTTT
TRBJ1-3,few,-,TRBV7-2,CASSSSRGSGNTIYF,TGTGCCAGCAGCTCTTCCAGGGGCTCTGGAAACACCATATATTTT
TRBJ2-3,-,-,TRBV24-1,CATSDLASSDTQYF,TGTGCCACCAGTGATTTGGCGTCATCAGATACGCAGTATTTT
TRBJ2-1,-,TRBD2,TRBV27,CASSLLGLAGGREQFF,TGTGCCAGCAGTTTGTTAGGGCTAGCGGGGGGGCGTGAGCAGTTCTTC
TRBJ1-1,-,TRBD1,TRBV6-2/TRBV6-3,CASSQGGKGNTEAFF,TGTGCCAGCAGTCAAGGGGGCAAAGGAAACACTGAAGCTTTCTTT
TRBJ2-3,-,TRBD1,TRBV19,CASRTDRGQDTQYF,TGTGCCAGTAGAACCGACAGGGGGCAAGATACGCAGTATTTT
TRBJ2-1,-,TRBD1,TRBV5-6,CASSYGQGRVNEQFF,TGTGCCAGCAGCTACGGACAGGGCAGGGTTAATGAGCAGTTCTTC
TRBJ1-5,-,-,TRBV7-9,CASSVAGVSNQPQHF,TGTGCCAGCAGCGTGGCGGGGGTTAGCAATCAGCCCCAGCATTTT
TRBJ1-2,-,TRBD1,TRBV5-1,CASSREAGTGNGYTF,TGCGCCAGCAGCCGGGAGGCGGGGACAGGGAATGGCTACACCTTC
TRBJ1-1,once,-,TRBV7-9,CASSLDGTGPGGAFF,TGTGCCAGCAGCTTAGACGGGACCGGGCCGGGGGGAGCTTTCTTT
TRBJ1-1,-,-,TRBV18,CASSPRQGKGTEAFF,TGTGCCAGCTCACCACGGCAGGGAAAGGGCACTGAAGCTTTCTTT
TRBJ1-6,-,TRBD1,TRBV2,CASSEAAGQGFPLHF,TGTGCCAGCAGTGAAGCGGCGGGACAGGGTTTTCCCCTCCACTTT
TRBJ2-7,once,-,TRBV28,CASSPGGREYEQYF,TGTGCCAGCAGCCCTGGGGGCAGGGAGTACGAGCAGTACTTC
TRBJ1-1,-,-,TRBV11-3,CASSSSNTEAFF,TGTGCCAGCAGCTCCTCCAACACTGAAGCTTTCTTT
TRBJ1-2,few,TRBD1,TRBV6-5,CASVDRVTNYGYTF,TGTGCCAGCGTTGACAGGGTTACTAACTATGGCTACACCTTC
TRBJ2-7,-,TRBD1,TRBV18,CASSPTGQPYEQYF,TGTGCCAGCTCACCTACGGGACAGCCATACGAGCAGTACTTC
TRBJ1-1,once,TRBD1,TRBV6-5,CASSSAPDRFEAFF,TGTGCCAGCAGTTCCGCCCCGGACAGGTTTGAAGCTTTCTTT
TRBJ1-1,once,TRBD1,TRBV10-2,CASNLDRANTEAFF,TGCGCCAGCAATTTGGACAGGGCGAACACTGAAGCTTTCTTT
TRBJ2-7,-,TRBD1,TRBV6-5,CASSRDRAYEQYF,TGTGCCAGCAGTCGGGACAGAGCCTACGAGCAGTACTTC
TRBJ2-1,-,-,TRBV6-4,CASSVRSKARRLSNEQFF,TGTGCCAGCTCAGTTAGATCAAAGGCACGGCGACTAAGTAATGAGCAGTTCTTC
TRBJ1-2,few,-,TRBV2,CASSESRGYTF,TGTGCCAGCAGTGAAAGTCGGGGCTACACCTTC
TRBJ2-7,-,-,TRBV5-6,CASSGYGGSYEQYF,TGTGCCAGCAGTGGATATGGCGGCTCCTACGAGCAGTACTTC
TRBJ1-2,-,-,TRBV7-9,CASEGTLGINYGYTF,TGTGCCAGCGAAGGGACTCTCGGGATTAACTATGGCTACACCTTC
TRBJ2-2,-,TRBD1,TRBV29-1,CSVGQGYGTGELFF,TGCAGCGTTGGACAGGGTTATGGGACCGGGGAGCTGTTTTTT
TRBJ1-6,-,-,TRBV28,CASFGIYNSPLHF,TGTGCCAGCTTCGGGATTTATAATTCACCCCTCCACTTT
TRBJ1-1,-,-,TRBV5-8,CASSLGAKNTEAFF,TGTGCCAGCAGCTTGGGGGCGAAAAACACTGAAGCTTTCTTT
TRBJ2-7,once,TRBD2,TRBV10-3,CASTSGGTYEQYF,TGTGCCAGTACTAGCGGGGGGACCTACGAGCAGTACTTC
TRBJ1-1,-,-,TRBV10-3,CAIRQVILGTEAFF,TGTGCCATCAGGCAGGTTATTCTTGGCACTGAAGCTTTCTTT
TRBJ2-1,-,TRBD1,TRBV28,CASSLIGQGGTLEQFF,TGTGCCAGCAGTCTAATCGGACAGGGGGGGACTCTTGAGCAGTTCTTC